These 22 T cell receptor beta chains share one sample of origin, sequenced in a study of T cells in lung cancer brain metastases. The data were produced by immunoSEQ multiplex PCR, yet TCRdb's version contains in-frame clones alone and is incomplete. The data hold a few thousand clones, with about 85% observed a single time. The sample comprised tumor tissue from a brain metastasis. The receptors come from a woman between 50 and 59 years old with non-small cell lung cancer that had spread to the brain.

This chain uses TRBV28 with TRBJ1-2; D remains ambiguous. The CDR3 contains 13 residues. The V gene lost 3 bases and the J gene lost 8 bases, with 13 bases spanning the gap. Germline V gives CDR1 MDHEN, CDR2 SYDVKM. As DNA, the CDR3 is TGTGCCAGCAGTTTCGGGTTCGTTGGCGGCTACACCTTC. Protein product: CASSFGFVGGYTF.

The sample holds a few counts of this clone. J is TRBJ2-1 and V is TRBV12-5; the D gene is possibly TRBD2 (5 bases). The V end lost 1 base, the J end lost 2 bases, and 6 bases lay between the germline ends. CDR1 is LGHNT and CDR2 is FRNRAP in the germline V gene. The CDR3 spans 14 residues. The CDR3 bases are TGTGCTAGTGGTTTGGGAGGGCCCTACAATGAGCAGTTCTTC. This codes for CASGLGGPYNEQFF.

The chain has TRBV25-1 and TRBJ1-2, with D hard to call. The germline CDR1 and CDR2 sequences are MGHDK and SYGVNS. V was cut by 2 bases and J by 2 bases, with 3 bases left in between. The CDR3 totals 12 residues. In nucleotides, the CDR3 is TGTGCCAGCAGTGAAGGGAACTATGGCTACACCTTC. Protein sequence: CASSEGNYGYTF.

This sequence joins TRBV12-5 and TRBJ2-7; D is possibly TRBD2 (6 bases). The germline V gene encodes CDR1 LGHNT and CDR2 FRNRAP. V gave up 6 bases and J gave up 3 bases, with 18 bases separating them. The CDR3 totals 15 residues. The CDR3 spells CASGSGGQRGYEQYF. The CDR3 DNA sequence: TGTGCTAGTGGATCCGGAGGGCAGAGAGGCTACGAGCAGTACTTC.

CDR3 nucleotides: TGTGCCAGCAGCTTAAGACAGGGAGGTGGACACACTGAAGCTTTCTTT. Amino acid sequence: CASSLRQGGGHTEAFF. V and J are TRBV7-2 and TRBJ1-1; 7 bases align to TRBD1. Germline CDR1 reads SGHTA; CDR2 reads FQGNSA. There are 16 residues in the CDR3. The ends lost 2 bases at V and 3 bases at J; junction bases unmatched: 9.

The chain uses TRBV7-9 and TRBJ1-4; possible D gene TRBD1, 6 bases. This CDR3 has 15 amino acids. CDR1 and CDR2 (germline): SEHNR, FQNEAQ (reference sequence). V lost 1 base, J lost 4 bases, and 10 bases lay in between. CDR3 sequence: CASSLEGGSNEKLFF. The CDR3 DNA is TGTGCCAGCAGCTTAGAAGGGGGAAGTAATGAAAAACTGTTTTTT.

This sequence joins TRBV30 and TRBJ1-3, with TRBD1 matching over 7 bases. Looked up from germline, CDR1 is GTSNPN and CDR2 is SVGIG (reference sequence). The CDR3 has 14 amino acids. The junction had 6 bases not matched to a gene; V was cut back by 4 bases and J by 3 bases. In nucleotides, the CDR3 is TGTGCCTGGAAACCACAGGGGTATGGAAACACCATATATTTT. Protein product: CAWKPQGYGNTIYF.

As for this clone: Additional DNA sequences in this sample encode the identical CDR3. The J gene is TRBJ2-1, the V gene TRBV30; maybe TRBD2 (6 bases). Trimming shortened V by 3 bases and J by 8 bases, and 14 bases separated the two germline ends. The CDR3 is made up of 13 amino acids. Germline V gives CDR1 GTSNPN, CDR2 SVGIG (reference sequence). CDR3 coding DNA: TGTGCCTGGAGCCGGGGGAGTAGGGATGAGCAGTTCTTC. Translation: CAWSRGSRDEQFF.

The gene calls are TRBV19 and TRBJ2-2; D not resolved. Germline loops: CDR1 LNHDA, CDR2 SQIVND (reference sequence). V was trimmed by 5 bases and J by 4 bases, leaving 17 bases between them. CDR3 size: 16 residues. The CDR3 sequence: CASSPKGKVGTGELFF. The DNA for the CDR3 is TGTGCCAGTAGTCCCAAGGGTAAGGTCGGCACCGGGGAGCTGTTTTTT.

J is TRBJ2-5 and V is TRBV21-1; TRBD2, as called in the table, went unchecked against the DNA. TRBV21-1 is a recognized pseudogene. The CDR3 is 17 amino acids. DNA for the CDR3: TGTGCCAGCAGCAAACTTCCAGGACTTGGGTACCAAGAGACCCAGTACTTC. Its translation is CASSKLPGLGYQETQYF.

The chain couples TRBV6-1 to TRBJ1-3; weak D call: TRBD1 (5 bases). V was trimmed by 2 bases and J by 0 bases, leaving 11 bases between them. The germline CDR1 and CDR2 sequences are MNHNS and SASEGT. The CDR3 totals 16 residues. The CDR3 protein is CASSESPGVSGNTIYF. CDR3 DNA: TGTGCCAGCAGTGAATCCCCGGGGGTCTCTGGAAACACCATATATTTT.

The genes are TRBV10-3 and TRBJ2-1, with D perhaps matching TRBD1 (6 bases). The CDR3 spans 13 residues. V lost 7 bases, J lost 7 bases, and 14 bases lay in between. CDR1 and CDR2 (germline): ENHRY, SYGVKD. As DNA, the CDR3 is TGTGCCATCAATCAAGGGGGTAGAAATGAGCAGTTCTTC. It is translated as CAINQGGRNEQFF.

This chain uses TRBV21-1 with TRBJ2-5; TRBD1, the D gene given by the table, was not confirmed from the DNA. TRBV21-1 is listed as a pseudogene. This CDR3 region has 13 residues. This chain's CDR3 is CASSKDREETQYF. In DNA, the CDR3 is TGTGCCAGCAGCAAAGACAGGGAAGAGACCCAGTACTTC.

This clone was recorded only once. The genes are TRBV28 and TRBJ2-5; 9 bases match TRBD1. Germline CDR1 and CDR2: MDHEN and SYDVKM. Losses at the gene ends were 7 bases for V and 5 bases for J; bases not matched to a gene: 11. The CDR3 spans 15 residues. CDR3 protein: CASTPLQGAGETQYF. In DNA, the CDR3 is TGTGCCAGCACTCCGCTACAGGGGGCAGGGGAGACCCAGTACTTC.

This sequence joins TRBV4-1 and TRBJ2-3, with 8 positions matching TRBD2. With V trimmed by 1 base and J by 2 bases, 8 bases remained unmatched. The CDR3 is 17 residues long. Germline CDR1 and CDR2: MGHRA and YSYEKL. CDR3 coding DNA: TGCGCCAGCAGCCAAGGGGACGGCGGGAGGATCACAGATACGCAGTATTTT. This encodes CASSQGDGGRITDTQYF.

Written as DNA, the CDR3 is TGTGCCAGCTCACCATTAATGCGTGGAGGTGATCTCTACAATGAGCAGTTCTTC. The encoded protein is CASSPLMRGGDLYNEQFF. The rearrangement links TRBV18 to TRBJ2-1, with D maybe TRBD2 (5 bases). Trimming cost V 2 bases and J 3 bases, with 20 bases left between them. The germline gives CDR1 KGHSH, CDR2 LQKENI. The CDR3 length is 18 residues. Full variable domain (outside the CDR3, taken from reference TRBV18 and TRBJ2-1): NAGVMQNPRHLVRRRGQEARLRCSPMKGHSHVYWYRQLPEEGLKFMVYLQKENIIDESGMPKERFSAEFPKEGPSILRIQQVVRGDSAAYFCASSPLMRGGDLYNEQFFGPGTRLTVL.

V and J are TRBV5-6 and TRBJ2-1, with a tentative D call TRBD1 (5 bases). This CDR3 is 15 amino acids long. Germline CDR1 SGHDT, CDR2 YYEEEE. V lost 5 bases, J lost 4 bases, and 16 bases lay in between. CDR3 bases: TGTGCCAGCAGTCCTACCCTGGGGCCTTACAATGAGCAGTTCTTC. Its translation: CASSPTLGPYNEQFF.

V is TRBV7-2 and J is TRBJ2-7; 8 bases match TRBD1. Germline-derived CDR1 and CDR2 are SGHTA and FQGNSA. This CDR3 region has 15 residues. J was trimmed by 2 bases and V by 6 bases; bases with no gene match: 9. In DNA, the CDR3 is TGTGCCAGCAGGAGAGGACAGGGCGGTACCTACGAGCAGTACTTC. Protein product: CASRRGQGGTYEQYF. The entire variable domain, with the rest obtained from reference TRBV7-2 and TRBJ2-7, is as follows: GAGVSQSPSNKVTEKGKDVELRCDPISGHTALYWYRQSLGQGLEFLIYFQGNSAPDKSGLPSDRFSAERTGGSVSTLTIQRTQQEDSAVYLCASRRGQGGTYEQYFGPGTRLTVT.

This chain uses TRBV28 with TRBJ1-5; D unclear. Germline V gene sequence: CDR1 MDHEN, CDR2 SYDVKM. V dropped 1 base and J dropped 7 bases, with 11 bases sitting between them. The CDR3 totals 14 residues. For the CDR3, the DNA is TGTGCCAGCAGTTTATCGTCAGGCGGGCAGCCCCAGCATTTT. Its translation is CASSLSSGGQPQHF.

This clone occurred once. The chain couples TRBV4-2 to TRBJ2-5; TRBD2 matches 8 bases. Unmatched junction bases numbered 14, after V lost 3 bases and J lost 5 bases. The V gene's germline CDR1 is LGHNA and CDR2 YNFKEQ. This CDR3 comprises 17 residues. The CDR3 DNA reads as TGTGCCAGCAGCCATGGGGGGAGGGGACTAGGGCGGGAGACCCAGTACTTC. It codes for CASSHGGRGLGRETQYF.

The genes are TRBV28 and TRBJ1-1, with D perhaps matching TRBD1 (6 bases). Germline CDR1 is MDHEN and CDR2 is SYDVKM. The CDR3 contains 14 residues. Between the trimmed V and J ends, which lost 6 bases and 1 base, there was a span of 12 bases. CDR3 sequence reads: CASSPDRTNTEAFF. CDR3 nucleotides: TGTGCCAGCAGCCCTGACAGGACGAACACTGAAGCTTTCTTT.

This clone was detected once. This CDR3 is also generated by other DNA sequences in the sample. The chain combines TRBV25-1 with TRBJ2-7, with D perhaps matching TRBD1 (8 bases). The CDR3 length is 14 residues. CDR1 MGHDK and CDR2 SYGVNS come from the germline V gene. The V end was cut by 5 bases, the J end by 4 bases, with 15 bases between. Written as DNA, the CDR3 is TGTGCCAGCAGTCTTGGACAGGGAGGGTACGAGCAGTACTTC. It yields the protein CASSLGQGGYEQYF.